This T cell receptor beta chain was sequenced for a study of identical twins. This clonotype has just a few counts. CDR3 length: 13 amino acids. Germline assignment: CDR1 DFQATT and CDR2 SNEGSKA (reference sequence). After removal of 5 bases from V and 3 bases from J, the junction contained 4 bases not matched to a gene. TCRdb reprocessed the 5' RACE reads with MiXCR, giving one entry per CDR3 protein. The sample shows about 690,000 distinct CDR3 sequences, approximately 6.1% of them seen only once. Sequencing used naive T cells sorted from blood. The V call is TRBV20-1, the J call TRBJ1-5; 7 nucleotides agree with TRBD1. The receptor comes from a man younger than 35 in good health. The CDR3 DNA follows: TGCAGTGCTGGGGACAGTCCCAATCAGCCCCAGCATTTT. It yields the protein CSAGDSPNQPQHF.